This record concerns one T cell receptor beta chain sequence. The sample comes from a study of blood T cell repertoires in COVID-19. About the study: Specimens from acute and convalescent COVID-19 originated in the United States, Italy and Spain. The cDNA or gDNA used as material had been derived from T cells, B-cell-depleted T cells, or PBMCs.

V trimming: 7 bases; J trimming: 0 bases; junction bases outside the gene matches: 9. The germline gives CDR1 MNHEY, CDR2 SMNVEV (reference sequence). This CDR3 comprises 18 residues. In terms of age and location, participants ranged from roughly 18 to 90 years and lived in fewer than 30 US areas. Original processing methods: Cell counts per sample came from amplifying reference gene primers. Produced via immunoSEQ multiplex PCR; TCRdb's table is partial and in-frame only. V and J calls and clone size follow that table, whereas D and trimming were derived from the DNA. The sample has approximately 490,000 clones; around nine tenths are singletons.

The chain joins TRBV27 to TRBJ2-4, with 13 nucleotides matching TRBD2. Input material: PBMCs or T cells enriched from blood (not recorded which). This sequence originates from a woman aged 60-75 years who had recovered from COVID-19. The CDR3 is CASTPLAGGLLAKNIQYF. DNA of the CDR3: TGTGCCAGCACCCCACTAGCGGGGGGGCTTTTAGCCAAAAACATTCAGTACTTC.